Given below is one T cell receptor beta chain in context. Its target is not known. These data originate in a study of cytomegalovirus exposure and HLA in healthy donors. Overall study results and limits: Testing in vitro showed a few CMV-associated chains specific for CMV antigens.

The PCR ran on 60 Vbeta and 13 Jbeta primers. Sequencing used immunoSEQ multiplex PCR; TCRdb keeps in-frame clones, though not all of them. In the table there are approximately 120,000 clones, roughly two thirds of which are singletons. CDR1 SGHRS and CDR2 YFSETQ come from the germline V gene. The length of the CDR3 is 14 residues. The V end was cut by 5 bases, the J end by 0 bases, with 9 bases between. This chain links TRBV5-1 with TRBJ1-3; D is unclear. Sequencing used PBMCs. The receptor's source is a man aged 35-49 years in good health and CMV-seronegative. The CDR3 spells CASSGETSGNTIYF. CDR3 coding DNA: TGCGCCAGCAGTGGAGAAACCTCTGGAAACACCATATATTTT.